Only a few counts were recorded for the clone carrying this T cell receptor (beta chain). Its target is not known. It was by quantitative 5'-RACE with molecular barcodes that TCR beta libraries were made. TCRdb re-analysed the 5' RACE reads in MiXCR, keeping a single row per CDR3 protein. The sample has approximately 300,000 distinct CDR3 sequences, 20% seen once. The data were obtained in a study of CD8 T cells in ankylosing spondylitis. General study findings and limits: Previously reported in reactive arthritis synovial fluid and blood were some of the motif variants. Seemingly characteristic of ankylosing spondylitis blood was a TCR beta motif consisting of fewer than 10 highly homologous variants.

The CDR3 length is 12 residues. Germline V gives CDR1 ENHRY, CDR2 SYGVKD. V was pared by 4 bases and J by 7 bases, with 1 base of the junction left unmatched. Material: blood, either unsorted or a sorted T cell fraction (not recorded which). This TCR was recovered from a male donor with ankylosing spondylitis or in good health (not recorded which). The rearrangement links TRBV10-3 to TRBJ2-1; 7 positions agree with TRBD2. The CDR3 loop is CAISGLANEQFF. The DNA for the CDR3 is TGTGCCATCAGTGGACTAGCTAATGAGCAGTTCTTC.